This T cell receptor (beta chain) was recovered during a study of CD8 T cells in Susac syndrome. The authors carried out high-throughput sequencing of TCR beta. They applied it to CD8+ and CD4+ T cells obtained from blood. Healthy donors constituted the control group, matched for age and sex. TEMRA cells were FACS-enriched, with CD8+ and CD4+ T cells isolated negatively. This CDR3 is 15 amino acids long. V shed 2 bases, J shed 0 bases, and the junction held 3 bases outside the gene matches. Germline CDR1 and CDR2: MNHEY and SVGAGI. When the RNA was reverse transcribed, random hexamers were used with an input of about 0.5 to 1 ug. Amplification of TCR beta CDR3 used immunoSEQ multiplex PCR across 54 Vbeta and 13 Jbeta. MiXCR, run by TCRdb on the immunoSEQ multiplex PCR reads, gives a single entry per CDR3 protein. The sample has approximately 120,000 distinct CDR3 sequences, roughly 91% seen once.

The genes are TRBV6-5 and TRBJ1-2; 7 bases align to TRBD1. What was sequenced was CD4+ T cells from PBMCs. The receptor comes from a human donor in good health. The CDR3 loop is CASSYATGANYGYTF. The CDR3 region has the DNA TGTGCCAGCAGTTACGCAACAGGGGCTAACTATGGCTACACCTTC.